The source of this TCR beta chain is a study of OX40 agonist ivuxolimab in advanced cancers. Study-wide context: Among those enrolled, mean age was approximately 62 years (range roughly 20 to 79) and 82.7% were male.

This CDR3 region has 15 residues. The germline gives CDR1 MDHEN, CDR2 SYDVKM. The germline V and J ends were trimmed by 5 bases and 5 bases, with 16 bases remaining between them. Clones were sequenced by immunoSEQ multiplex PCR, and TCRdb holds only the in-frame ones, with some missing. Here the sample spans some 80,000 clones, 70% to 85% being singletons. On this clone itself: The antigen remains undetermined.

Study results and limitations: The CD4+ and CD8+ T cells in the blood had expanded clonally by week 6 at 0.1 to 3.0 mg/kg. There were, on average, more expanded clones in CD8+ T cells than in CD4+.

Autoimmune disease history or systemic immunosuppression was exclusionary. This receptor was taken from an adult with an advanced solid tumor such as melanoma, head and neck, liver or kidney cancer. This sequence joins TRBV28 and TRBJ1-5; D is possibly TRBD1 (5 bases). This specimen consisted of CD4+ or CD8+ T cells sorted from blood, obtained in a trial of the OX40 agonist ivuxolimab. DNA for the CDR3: TGTGCCAGCAGTGGGACCGGGAAGCGGGATCAGCCCCAGCATTTT. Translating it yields CASSGTGKRDQPQHF.